The 7 T cell receptor beta chains presented below share a single source sample, sequenced in a study of T cell responses to AZD1222 COVID-19 vaccine. Data came from immunoSEQ multiplex PCR; TCRdb stores just in-frame clones and leaves some out. The repertoire holds some 110,000 clones, with 90% to 95% as singletons. Specimen: peripheral blood, collected on day 0 of AZD1222 vaccination. The receptors come from an adult in good health.

The chain couples TRBV19 to TRBJ2-1, with TRBD2 as a possible D gene (6 bases). Germline CDR1 reads LNHDA; CDR2 reads SQIVND (reference sequence). The CDR3 consists of 16 residues. The V end lost 3 bases, the J end lost 2 bases, and 14 bases lay between the germline ends. The CDR3 nucleotides are TGTGCCAGTAGTATGCGTGGGGGAGGAACCTACAATGAGCAGTTCTTC. Translating it yields CASSMRGGGTYNEQFF.

This clone has a single count. The sample holds other DNA sequences that translate to the same CDR3. The chain links TRBV5-4 to TRBJ1-5; D is uncertain. This CDR3 has 13 amino acids. V gave up 4 bases and J gave up 4 bases, with 9 bases separating them. Per germline, CDR1 SGHNT and CDR2 YYREEE (reference sequence). The CDR3 DNA reads as TGTGCCAGCAGCCTGGACGGGAATCAGCCCCAGCATTTT. It specifies CASSLDGNQPQHF.

This chain links TRBV11-2 with TRBJ1-2, with D possibly matching TRBD1 (5 bases). V lost 1 base and J 2 bases, leaving 14 bases between the germline ends. This CDR3 contains 16 residues. From germline, CDR1 is SGHAT and CDR2 FQNNGV. CDR3 sequence reads: CASSLAGQGSNYGYTF. CDR3 in DNA: TGTGCCAGCAGCTTAGCTGGTCAGGGTTCGAACTATGGCTACACCTTC. The whole variable domain, filled in from reference TRBV11-2 and TRBJ1-2, reads EAGVAQSPRYKIIEKRQSVAFWCNPISGHATLYWYQQILGQGPKLLIQFQNNGVVDDSQLPKDRFSAERLKGVDSTLKIQPAKLEDSAVYLCASSLAGQGSNYGYTFGSGTRLTVV.

Notes on this clone: One end of the junction does not line up with germline, which may come from a read error. The rearrangement joins TRBV2 to TRBJ2-1; 7 positions match TRBD2. This CDR3 comprises 15 residues. The germline gives CDR1 SNHLY, CDR2 FYNNEI. CDR3 DNA: TGTGCCAGCAGGGAAGGACTAGGCCCCTACAATGAGCAGTTCTTC. Translating it yields CASREGLGPYNEQFF.

V gene TRBV5-1 combines with J gene TRBJ1-1; 9 bases align to TRBD1. V lost 4 bases to trimming and J lost 1 base; unmatched junction nucleotides: 5. CDR1 is SGHRS and CDR2 is YFSETQ in the germline V gene. CDR3 length equals 15 residues. The DNA for the CDR3 is TGCGCCAGCAGCACGCGGACAGGGGAGAACACTGAAGCTTTCTTT. Translation gives CASSTRTGENTEAFF.

In DNA, the CDR3 is TGCGCCAGCAGCTTGGGCCGGTTACAGACGAACACCGGGGAGCTGTTTTTT. It yields the protein CASSLGRLQTNTGELFF. The genes are TRBV5-1 and TRBJ2-2; no firm D call. Deletions cut 0 bases from V and 0 bases from J, with 12 bases between. This CDR3 has 17 residues. The germline CDR1 and CDR2 sequences are SGHRS and YFSETQ.

The chain recombines TRBV5-6 with TRBJ2-5; the D call may be TRBD1 or TRBD2 (5 bases each). The ends were cut back, 6 bases at V and 2 bases at J, with 14 bases in the middle. This CDR3 is built from 14 residues. CDR1 SGHDT and CDR2 YYEEEE come from the germline V gene. CDR3 sequence reads: CASTMVGVQETQYF. CDR3 in DNA: TGTGCCAGCACCATGGTGGGGGTTCAAGAGACCCAGTACTTC. Full variable domain (remainder filled in from reference TRBV5-6 and TRBJ2-5): DAGVTQSPTHLIKTRGQQVTLRCSPKSGHDTVSWYQQALGQGPQFIFQYYEEEERQRGNFPDRFSGHQFPNYSSELNVNALLLGDSALYLCASTMVGVQETQYFGPGTRLLVL.